This T cell receptor (beta chain) was observed in a study of blood T cell repertoires in COVID-19. Study-level background: Samples of COVID-19 (acute and convalescent) were obtained from the United States, Italy and Spain. From T cells, B-cell-depleted T cells, or PBMCs came the material, which was cDNA or gDNA.

Original data processing: Reference gene primers were amplified, and this amplification served to estimate nucleated cell counts. Libraries were prepared by immunoSEQ multiplex PCR; TCRdb keeps only in-frame clonotypes and omits some of them. Clone size and V and J calls were adopted from that table, with D and trimming inferred from the DNA. The data hold about 26,000 clones, with about 94% observed a single time. Trimming removed 4 bases from V and 7 bases from J; junction bases left unmatched: 9. The CDR3 length is 15 residues. Germline values: CDR1 MDHEN, CDR2 SYDVKM. The receptor's source is a human donor with active COVID-19. The donor label of this sample is uncertain. Sequencing was done on a sample of peripheral blood. The gene calls are TRBV28 and TRBJ1-4; the match to TRBD1 covers 7 bases. The CDR3 nucleotides read TGTGCCAGCAGTTCTCCGGGAGGGGGCGTTGAAAAACTGTTTTTT. It is translated as CASSSPGGGVEKLFF.